This TCR beta chain was captured by sequencing in a study of T cells in tuberculosis (dated by TCRdb to 2017 to 2018). Study-level background: The study combined CD1B tetramers and high-throughput TCR immunosequencing to characterize T cells specific for the mycobacterial lipid antigen glucose monomycolate (GMM). In a South African clinical cohort, IGRA-negative adolescents, IGRA-positive adolescents with latent tuberculosis and adults with active tuberculosis were compared, with roughly 9 people in each group.

CDR1 and CDR2 (GTSNPN, SVGIG) derive from the germline V gene (reference sequence). Trimming takes 2 bases from V and 4 bases from J, and the germline ends sit 8 bases apart. The CDR3 measures 12 amino acids from cysteine to phenylalanine. The kept DNA is CDR3 alone, 36 bases in frame from the first base. At study entry, a tuberculin skin test and the QuantiFERON-TB GOLD In-Tube IGRA were used to screen adolescents for latent tuberculosis infection. Unsorted cryopreserved PBMC were immunosequenced, covering on average approximately 98,000 T cells per clinical donor. Eleven high schools in the Worcester region of the Western Cape, South Africa, served as enrollment sites for adolescents aged 12 to 18 years. Roughly 10 adolescents infected with M. tuberculosis and approximately ten uninfected adolescents were chosen and matched for age and sex. For the adolescents, PBMC were isolated by density centrifugation from freshly drawn heparinized blood and then cryopreserved.

As for this clone: The clone's antigen remains unknown. No base qualities exist here, and no much larger clone lies one base off it.

TCR libraries were generated with the immunoSEQ multiplex PCR assay, using TCR-beta and/or TCR-alpha/delta assays for each sample. The Illumina high-throughput platform was used to sequence the amplified TCR libraries. The published analysis was carried out like this. Clustering and dimensionality reduction relied on pairwise TCRdist distances among GMM-specific receptors from T cells that were either sorted ex vivo or expanded in vitro. The score assigned to each clinical repertoire was mean NN-distance, meaning the average TCRdist to the nearest 10% of tetramer-positive reference sequences. GEM TCR motif frequency was calculated as the fraction of unique TCRs that matched known GEM sequences in V/J usage and CDR3 length. Active tuberculosis was classified by linear discriminant analysis with leave-one-out cross-validation, implemented in scikit-learn. Here the immuneACCESS table is served through TCRdb, limited to in-frame sequences with V and J called. Missing clones are a known gap in these copies; in checked studies unresolved V genes cover under half, and the rest lacks a known reason. Clone size and the V and J calls come from that table; the DNA yielded D and trimming. The sample data list tens of thousands of clones, and 85% to 95% of these were observed just once. About 6.7% of the sample lies in the top ten.

What the authors observed across the whole study: With the diverse GMM-specific repertoire as input, a classifier achieved roughly 87% accuracy (AUROC 0.90), whereas GEM motif frequencies as input gave 70% accuracy. The smaller NN-distances were partly driven by shorter CDR3-alpha lengths in active tuberculosis patients, and the difference for TCR-beta did not reach statistical significance. Active tuberculosis TCR-alpha repertoires showed smaller mean NN-distances to GMM-specific TCRs than IGRA-negative controls, suggesting clonal expansion of these TCRs. Clinical samples were selected based on which cryopreserved specimens were available, and the active tuberculosis cases were adults whereas the controls were adolescents.

Sequencing was done on a sample of PBMCs. The V and J genes are TRBV30 and TRBJ1-2, with TRBD1 tentatively as D gene (5 bases match). This TCR derives from a donor aged 10-29 years with latent tuberculosis or without tuberculosis infection. The DNA sequence follows: TGTGCCTGGAGTACAGGCTCCTATGGCTACACCTTC. Its product reads: CAWSTGSYGYTF. The CDR3, completed at both ends by the reference TRBV30 and TRBJ1-2 genes, gives the full variable domain SQTIHQWPATLVQPVGSPLSLECTVEGTSNPNLYWYRQAAGRGLQLLFYSVGIGQISSEVPQNLSASRPQDRQFILSSKKLLLSDSGFYLCAWSTGSYGYTFGSGTRLTVV.